This TCR beta chain was observed in a study of blood T cell repertoires in COVID-19. Trimming took 4 bases from V and 7 from J; bases not matched to a gene: 8. The germline CDR1 and CDR2 sequences are LNHDA and SQIVND (reference sequence). CDR3 length equals 16 residues. Clones were read by immunoSEQ multiplex PCR, and TCRdb kept only the in-frame ones, dropping some. The data contain 450,000 or so clones, less than 95% of them seen just once; the ten biggest clones take up about 0.63%. The TCR comes from a man aged 18 to 29 who had recovered from COVID-19. The gene calls are TRBV19 and TRBJ2-2; 11 positions match TRBD2. Sequenced sample: PBMCs or T cells enriched from blood (not recorded which). Written as DNA, the CDR3 is TGTGCCAGTAGTAAAATAGCGGGAGGGCCAAACGGGGAGCTGTTTTTT. It translates to CASSKIAGGPNGELFF.